One and the same sample provided the 11 T cell receptor beta chains below, sequenced in a study of CD8+ T cells in alopecia areata. Extraction of RNA preceded its reverse transcription into cDNA, which served as the sequencing template. Clones were sequenced by immunoSEQ multiplex PCR, and TCRdb holds only the in-frame ones, with some missing. Of about 110,000 clones in the sample, around 55% were seen once. The sample taken for sequencing was CD8+ T cells sorted from blood. The receptors here all came from a human donor in good health.

A few counts support this clone. This chain joins TRBV12-5 and TRBJ1-2; TRBD1 agrees at 7 bases. After removal of 6 bases from V and 6 bases from J, the junction contained 7 bases not matched to a gene. CDR3 size: 13 residues. Germline V gene sequence: CDR1 LGHNT, CDR2 FRNRAP. Here the CDR3 reads CASGPTGFHGYTF. Here the CDR3 DNA reads TGTGCTAGTGGCCCGACAGGGTTCCATGGCTACACCTTC.

A few counts support this clone. J is TRBJ2-1 and V is TRBV12-5; D not resolved. The V and J ends lost 1 base and 4 bases respectively, with 5 bases between them. CDR3 size: 13 residues. Germline lookup yields CDR1 LGHNT and CDR2 FRNRAP. This CDR3 is CASGLDSYNEQFF. The CDR3 nucleotides read TGTGCTAGTGGTTTGGACTCATACAATGAGCAGTTCTTC.

The CDR3 DNA sequence: TGTGCCAGCAGCGGGGGAAGGGACGGGTACAATGAGCAGTTCTTC. Translation: CASSGGRDGYNEQFF. This chain joins TRBV5-6 and TRBJ2-1; the D gene could be TRBD1 or TRBD2 (5 bases each). Trimming pared 4 bases from V and 4 bases from J, leaving 15 bases between. Germline V gives CDR1 SGHDT, CDR2 YYEEEE. CDR3 length: 15 residues.

The rearrangement joins TRBV29-1 to TRBJ2-7, with D perhaps given as TRBD1 or TRBD2 (5 bases each). Trimming removed 4 bases at V and 1 base at J, with 8 bases between. CDR1 is SQVTM and CDR2 is ANQGSEA in the germline V gene. The CDR3 consists of 12 residues. The CDR3 loop is CSVVEGSYEQYF. In DNA, the CDR3 is TGCAGCGTTGTCGAGGGGTCCTACGAGCAGTACTTC.

The gene calls are TRBV23-1 and TRBJ2-6; the D gene is possibly TRBD2 (5 bases). TRBV23-1 is labeled an ORF, and its function is uncertain. There are 15 residues in the CDR3. V was clipped by 9 bases and J by 0 bases, with 12 bases between them. The DNA for the CDR3 is TGCGCCAGGAGGGATACCTTCTCTGGGGCCAACGTCCTGACTTTC. It translates to CARRDTFSGANVLTF.

The chain is built from TRBV27 and TRBJ2-6; D gene ambiguous. Germline-derived CDR1 and CDR2 are MNHEY and SMNVEV (reference sequence). V was trimmed by 2 bases and J by 2 bases, leaving 7 bases between them. The CDR3 spans 15 residues. The CDR3 DNA is TGTGCCAGCAGTTTAACGGGTACTGGGGCCAACGTCCTGACTTTC. Protein: CASSLTGTGANVLTF.

This clone was observed at least ten times. The rearrangement joins TRBV6-1 to TRBJ2-2; D unclear. This CDR3 region has 14 residues. The germline V gene has CDR1 MNHNS and CDR2 SASEGT. V gave up 0 bases and J gave up 4 bases, with 6 bases separating them. CDR3 sequence (DNA): TGTGCCAGCAGTGAAGCGGACGGCACCGGGGAGCTGTTTTTT. Translating gives CASSEADGTGELFF.

This rearrangement joins TRBV27 to TRBJ2-7; TRBD1 matches at 8 bases. J was trimmed by 7 bases and V by 6 bases; bases with no gene match: 11. The CDR3 spans 14 residues. The germline gives CDR1 MNHEY, CDR2 SMNVEV (reference sequence). The CDR3: CASRVGQGIGEQYF. For the CDR3, the DNA is TGTGCCAGCAGGGTCGGACAGGGTATAGGTGAGCAGTACTTC.

This sequence joins TRBV12-5 and TRBJ1-1; D is undetermined. Trimming removed 6 bases at V and 4 bases at J, with 12 bases between. Germline CDR1 LGHNT, CDR2 FRNRAP. The CDR3 has 13 amino acids. The CDR3 DNA follows: TGTGCTAGTGGGCTGGAGACAATCACTGAAGCTTTCTTT. Protein sequence: CASGLETITEAFF.

The J gene is TRBJ2-7, the V gene TRBV9; D unclear. This CDR3 has 10 residues. Deletions cut 7 bases from V and 3 bases from J, with 5 bases between. The germline V gene has CDR1 SGDLS and CDR2 YYNGEE. In DNA, the CDR3 is TGTGCCAGCCCCTACTACGAGCAGTACTTC. It encodes CASPYYEQYF. The full variable domain, its missing parts supplied by reference TRBV9 and TRBJ2-7, is DSGVTQTPKHLITATGQRVTLRCSPRSGDLSVYWYQQSLDQGLQFLIQYYNGEERAKGNILERFSAQQFPDLHSELNLSSLELGDSALYFCASPYYEQYFGPGTRLTVT.

This chain joins TRBV30 and TRBJ2-7, with 7 bases matching TRBD1. The V segment lost 0 bases and the J segment 2 bases; nucleotides outside the gene matches: 7. Germline V gene sequence: CDR1 GTSNPN, CDR2 SVGIG (reference sequence). There are 15 residues in the CDR3. As DNA, the CDR3 is TGTGCCTGGAGTGTAGGGGACAGTAACCCCTACGAGCAGTACTTC. Translated, it gives CAWSVGDSNPYEQYF.